This T cell receptor beta chain was recorded in a study of T cell changes during pregnancy in multiple sclerosis (dated by TCRdb to between 2019 and 2020). Regarding the complete study: The study examined how the T cell repertoire changed over the course of pregnancy in women with multiple sclerosis.

The library came from the immunoSEQ multiplex PCR assay. What TCRdb holds here is the immuneACCESS table cut down to in-frame rearrangements. Part of the clones is not present; checked against another copy, under half of the missing clones reflect an unresolved V gene, and the others are unexplained. For this sample the table gives under 70,000 clones, of which 90% to 95% were detected only once. Of the sample, just over 2.5% is held by the ten largest clones. Comments on this clone: Its antigen remains undetermined. Base qualities are not recorded, but no much larger clone differs from it by a single base.

The sample consisted of CD8+ T cells from peripheral blood mononuclear cells, taken after pregnancy. The TCR sequence derives from a female donor with multiple sclerosis, enrolled in a pregnancy study.

The nucleotide sequence is TGTGCCTGCGAGGGACTAGCCAAAAACATTCAGTACTTC. Its protein reads: CACEGLAKNIQYF. The chain uses TRBV19 and TRBJ2-4; the D gene is perhaps TRBD2, from 6 matching bases. V lost 11 bases and J lost 0 bases; the stretch between them is 11 bases long. Counted from cysteine to phenylalanine, this CDR3 has 13 amino acids. Only the CDR3 portion is preserved as DNA: 39 bases, with reading frame beginning at the first base. CDR1 LNHDA and CDR2 SQIVND were looked up in the germline V gene (reference sequence). With all but the CDR3 taken from the reference TRBV19 and TRBJ2-4 genes, the full variable domain is: DGGITQSPKYLFRKEGQNVTLSCEQNLNHDAMYWYRQDPGQGLRLIYYSQIVNDFQKGDIAEGYSVSREKKESFPLTVTSAQKNPTAFYLCACEGLAKNIQYFGAGTRLSVL.